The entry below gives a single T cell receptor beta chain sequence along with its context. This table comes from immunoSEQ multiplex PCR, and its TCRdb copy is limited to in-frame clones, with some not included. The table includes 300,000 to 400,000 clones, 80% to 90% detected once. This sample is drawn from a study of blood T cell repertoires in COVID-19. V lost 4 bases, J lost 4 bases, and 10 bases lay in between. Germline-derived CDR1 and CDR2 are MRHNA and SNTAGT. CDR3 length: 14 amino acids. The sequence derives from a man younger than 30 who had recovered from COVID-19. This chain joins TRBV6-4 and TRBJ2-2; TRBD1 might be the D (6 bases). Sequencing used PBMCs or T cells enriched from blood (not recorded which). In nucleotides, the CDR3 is TGTGCCAGCAGTGGGGACATCTTCACCGGGGAGCTGTTTTTT. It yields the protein CASSGDIFTGELFF.